This TCR beta chain was obtained from a study of shared clonotypes between healthy human individuals. CD8 cells regarded as naive lacked CD45RO, were positively chosen for CCR7, and omitted terminally differentiated effector memory CD45RA+ cells. Findings and limits, study-wide: The study found approximately 5% of naive CD4 clonotypes shared across a few donors.

Germline-derived CDR1 and CDR2 are MNHNY and SVGAGI (reference sequence). CDR3 length: 16 residues. Trimming removed 2 bases from V and 4 bases from J; junction bases left unmatched: 7. The study ran the assay at deep level. The input for sorted-subset replicate PCRs was around 200 ng DNA, about 30,000 T cell genomes. Some clones are missing from TCRdb's copy, which holds only in-frame ones; the method was immunoSEQ multiplex PCR. In the table there are about 2.1 million clones, just over 90% of which are singletons. Comments on this clone: What it binds is unknown.

J is TRBJ1-3 and V is TRBV6-6; 8 bases agree with TRBD1. The clonotype originates from a man younger than 35 in good health. Some clones in this sample may be carry-over from other donors' samples. The sequencing sample was made of naive CD8+ T cells from PBMCs. CDR3 protein: CASSYPQGGIGNTIYF. Here the CDR3 DNA reads TGTGCCAGCAGTTACCCACAGGGGGGAATCGGAAACACCATATATTTT.